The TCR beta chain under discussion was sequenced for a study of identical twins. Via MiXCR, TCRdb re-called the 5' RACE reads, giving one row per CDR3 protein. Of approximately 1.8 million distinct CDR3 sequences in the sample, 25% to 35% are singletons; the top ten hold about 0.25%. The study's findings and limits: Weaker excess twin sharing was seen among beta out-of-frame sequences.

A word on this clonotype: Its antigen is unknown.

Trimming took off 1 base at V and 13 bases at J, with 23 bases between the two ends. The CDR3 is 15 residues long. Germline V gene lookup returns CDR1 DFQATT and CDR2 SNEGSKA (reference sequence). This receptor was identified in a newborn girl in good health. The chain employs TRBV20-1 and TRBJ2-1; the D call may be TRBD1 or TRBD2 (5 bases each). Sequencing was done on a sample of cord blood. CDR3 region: CSARGGRAFQETQFF. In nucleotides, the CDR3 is TGCAGTGCTAGAGGGGGGAGAGCCTTCCAGGAGACCCAGTTCTTC.